A selection of T cell receptor beta chains follows, all from one sample in a study of cytomegalovirus exposure and HLA in healthy donors. TCRdb's table, derived via immunoSEQ multiplex PCR, lists solely in-frame clones and lacks some. Among around 94,000 clones listed, about 60% were seen once. Sequencing was done on a sample of PBMCs. The receptors derive from a human donor in good health. The CDR3 runs from the conserved cysteine through the conserved F or W. D genes are given only for firm matches. Clone size, where shown, is once, few, many, or a class for clones that have expanded.

v_call: TRBV28; clone_size: once; j_call: TRBJ2-5; d_call: TRBD2; cdr3_aa: CASSLSTSGRSVGETQYF; cdr3_nt: TGTGCCAGCAGTTTAAGTACTAGCGGGAGGTCGGTGGGAGAGACCCAGTACTTC
v_call: TRBV28; clone_size: NA; j_call: TRBJ2-7; d_call: NA; cdr3_aa: CASSFRGAYEQYF; cdr3_nt: TGTGCCAGCAGTTTTAGAGGCGCCTACGAGCAGTACTTC
v_call: TRBV6-5; clone_size: NA; j_call: TRBJ2-2; d_call: TRBD1; cdr3_aa: CASGKDRDTGELFF; cdr3_nt: TGTGCCAGCGGAAAGGACAGGGACACCGGGGAGCTGTTTTTT
v_call: TRBV7-2; clone_size: NA; j_call: TRBJ2-7; d_call: TRBD2; cdr3_aa: CASSKTGTITYEQYF; cdr3_nt: TGTGCCAGCAGCAAAACCGGGACTATAACCTACGAGCAGTACTTC
v_call: TRBV19; clone_size: NA; j_call: TRBJ1-1; d_call: TRBD1; cdr3_aa: CASSIRQGMNTEAFF; cdr3_nt: TGCGCCAGTAGTATCCGACAGGGGATGAACACTGAAGCTTTCTTT
v_call: TRBV10-1; clone_size: NA; j_call: TRBJ1-6; d_call: NA; cdr3_aa: CASSEWRNSPLHF; cdr3_nt: TGCGCCAGCAGTGAGTGGAGGAATTCACCCCTCCACTTT
v_call: TRBV5-5; clone_size: NA; j_call: TRBJ2-1; d_call: NA; cdr3_aa: CASSRQDLKGNEQFF; cdr3_nt: TGTGCCAGCAGCAGACAGGACCTCAAGGGGAATGAGCAGTTCTTC
v_call: TRBV2; clone_size: NA; j_call: TRBJ1-1; d_call: NA; cdr3_aa: CASSPLGTEAFF; cdr3_nt: TGTGCCAGCAGTCCCCTAGGCACTGAAGCTTTCTTT
v_call: TRBV29-1; clone_size: NA; j_call: TRBJ1-5; d_call: NA; cdr3_aa: CSVGQSNQPQHF; cdr3_nt: TGCAGCGTTGGCCAGAGCAATCAGCCCCAGCATTTT
v_call: TRBV6-5; clone_size: NA; j_call: TRBJ2-2; d_call: TRBD1; cdr3_aa: CASSYGQGVNTGELFF; cdr3_nt: TGTGCCAGCAGTTACGGGCAGGGGGTGAACACCGGGGAGCTGTTTTTT
v_call: TRBV7-7; clone_size: few; j_call: TRBJ1-3; d_call: NA; cdr3_aa: CASSTGQGNTIYF; cdr3_nt: TGTGCCAGCAGCACAGGACAGGGAAACACCATATATTTT
v_call: TRBV6-1; clone_size: NA; j_call: TRBJ2-3; d_call: TRBD1; cdr3_aa: CASSEVYRGNTDTQYF; cdr3_nt: TGTGCCAGCAGTGAAGTTTACAGGGGAAACACAGATACGCAGTATTTT
v_call: TRBV29-1; clone_size: NA; j_call: TRBJ2-7; d_call: NA; cdr3_aa: CSVADTDSYEQYF; cdr3_nt: TGCAGCGTTGCGGACACCGATTCCTACGAGCAGTACTTC
v_call: TRBV27; clone_size: NA; j_call: TRBJ1-2; d_call: NA; cdr3_aa: CASSPAGSNYGYTF; cdr3_nt: TGTGCCAGCAGTCCGGCGGGGTCTAACTATGGCTACACCTTC
v_call: TRBV19; clone_size: few; j_call: TRBJ1-5; d_call: NA; cdr3_aa: CASNKDYGRNQPQHF; cdr3_nt: TGTGCCAGTAATAAGGATTATGGGCGCAATCAGCCCCAGCATTTT
v_call: TRBV7-3; clone_size: NA; j_call: TRBJ2-1; d_call: TRBD2; cdr3_aa: CASSFISGTMNEQFF; cdr3_nt: TGTGCCAGCAGCTTTATTAGCGGGACAATGAATGAGCAGTTCTTC
v_call: TRBV25-1; clone_size: NA; j_call: TRBJ2-2; d_call: TRBD2; cdr3_aa: CASPPGLRTGELFF; cdr3_nt: TGTGCCAGCCCTCCGGGACTAAGGACCGGGGAGCTGTTTTTT
v_call: TRBV2; clone_size: NA; j_call: TRBJ2-2; d_call: TRBD1; cdr3_aa: CASKSTGDTGELFF; cdr3_nt: TGTGCCAGCAAATCGACAGGGGACACCGGGGAGCTGTTTTTT
v_call: TRBV27; clone_size: NA; j_call: TRBJ1-1; d_call: NA; cdr3_aa: CASSSRTEAFF; cdr3_nt: TGTGCCAGCAGTAGTAGGACAGAAGCTTTCTTT
v_call: TRBV2; clone_size: few; j_call: TRBJ2-1; d_call: TRBD2; cdr3_aa: CASSKGSSGRRGNEQFF; cdr3_nt: TGTGCCAGCAGTAAAGGGAGTAGCGGGAGGAGGGGCAATGAGCAGTTCTTC
v_call: TRBV29-1; clone_size: few; j_call: TRBJ2-7; d_call: NA; cdr3_aa: CSVRQGNYEQYF; cdr3_nt: TGCAGCGTTCGTCAGGGGAACTACGAGCAGTACTTC
v_call: TRBV19; clone_size: NA; j_call: TRBJ2-6; d_call: TRBD1; cdr3_aa: CATHRVGGASGANVLTF; cdr3_nt: TGTGCCACCCACAGGGTAGGGGGCGCATCTGGGGCCAACGTCCTGACTTTC
v_call: TRBV30; clone_size: once; j_call: TRBJ2-7; d_call: TRBD1; cdr3_aa: CAWRTGPYEQYF; cdr3_nt: TGTGCCTGGAGGACAGGGCCCTACGAGCAGTACTTC
v_call: TRBV12-5; clone_size: once; j_call: TRBJ2-3; d_call: TRBD1; cdr3_aa: CASGLGQGSTDTQYF; cdr3_nt: TGTGCTAGTGGTTTGGGACAGGGATCGACAGATACGCAGTATTTT
v_call: TRBV7-9; clone_size: NA; j_call: TRBJ1-1; d_call: NA; cdr3_aa: CASSSTRGTEAFF; cdr3_nt: TGTGCCAGCAGCTCAACAAGGGGGACTGAAGCTTTCTTT
v_call: TRBV20-1; clone_size: NA; j_call: TRBJ2-5; d_call: NA; cdr3_aa: CSATLGGTQYF; cdr3_nt: TGCAGTGCTACCTTGGGGGGGACCCAGTACTTC
v_call: TRBV4-2; clone_size: NA; j_call: TRBJ2-3; d_call: TRBD2; cdr3_aa: CASSQGLADTDTQYF; cdr3_nt: TGTGCCAGCAGCCAAGGTCTAGCGGACACAGATACGCAGTATTTT
v_call: TRBV6-5; clone_size: NA; j_call: TRBJ2-3; d_call: TRBD2; cdr3_aa: CASSPGLAGADTQYF; cdr3_nt: TGTGCCAGCAGTCCGGGACTAGCGGGAGCAGATACGCAGTATTTT
v_call: TRBV4-1; clone_size: NA; j_call: TRBJ2-6; d_call: NA; cdr3_aa: CASSQTGHPGANVLTF; cdr3_nt: TGCGCCAGCAGCCAAACCGGACACCCTGGGGCCAACGTCCTGACTTTC
v_call: TRBV19; clone_size: NA; j_call: TRBJ2-1; d_call: NA; cdr3_aa: CASSTSGTYNEQFF; cdr3_nt: TGTGCCAGTAGTACGTCGGGGACTTACAATGAGCAGTTCTTC
v_call: TRBV5-5; clone_size: NA; j_call: TRBJ1-3; d_call: TRBD1; cdr3_aa: CASSFSGGPGNTIYF; cdr3_nt: TGTGCCAGCAGCTTTTCAGGGGGGCCTGGAAACACCATATATTTT
v_call: TRBV2; clone_size: NA; j_call: TRBJ2-3; d_call: TRBD2; cdr3_aa: CATELLAGADTQYF; cdr3_nt: TGTGCCACCGAACTACTAGCGGGAGCAGATACGCAGTATTTT
v_call: TRBV30; clone_size: NA; j_call: TRBJ2-7; d_call: TRBD1; cdr3_aa: CAWSVGDRECF; cdr3_nt: TGTGCCTGGAGTGTAGGGGACAGGGAGTGCTTC
v_call: TRBV29-1; clone_size: NA; j_call: TRBJ2-3; d_call: NA; cdr3_aa: CSVEGASGDPTDTQYF; cdr3_nt: TGCAGCGTTGAGGGGGCTAGCGGAGACCCCACAGATACGCAGTATTTT
v_call: TRBV2; clone_size: few; j_call: TRBJ2-7; d_call: TRBD2; cdr3_aa: CASSRLAGGYSYYEQYF; cdr3_nt: TGTGCCAGCAGTCGACTAGCGGGAGGGTATAGCTACTACGAGCAGTACTTC
v_call: TRBV6-5; clone_size: NA; j_call: TRBJ2-7; d_call: NA; cdr3_aa: CASSYSGAGDEQYF; cdr3_nt: TGTGCCAGCAGTTACTCGGGAGCCGGGGACGAGCAGTACTTC
v_call: TRBV18; clone_size: few; j_call: TRBJ1-4; d_call: TRBD1; cdr3_aa: CASSPYQGANEKLFF; cdr3_nt: TGTGCCAGCTCACCTTACCAGGGGGCTAATGAAAAACTGTTTTTT
v_call: TRBV6-5; clone_size: few; j_call: TRBJ2-7; d_call: NA; cdr3_aa: CASSYESPSSYEQYF; cdr3_nt: TGTGCCAGCAGTTACGAGAGCCCGAGCTCCTACGAGCAGTACTTC
v_call: TRBV19; clone_size: NA; j_call: TRBJ1-1; d_call: NA; cdr3_aa: CASSIISGPEAFF; cdr3_nt: TGTGCCAGTAGTATCATAAGTGGCCCTGAAGCTTTCTTT
v_call: TRBV2; clone_size: NA; j_call: TRBJ2-2; d_call: NA; cdr3_aa: CASSDWGGRTGELFF; cdr3_nt: TGTGCCAGCAGTGATTGGGGGGGGCGAACCGGGGAGCTGTTTTTT
v_call: TRBV28; clone_size: few; j_call: TRBJ2-3; d_call: NA; cdr3_aa: CASSLLGGRGTGEADTQYF; cdr3_nt: TGTGCCAGCAGTTTATTGGGAGGGAGGGGGACGGGGGAGGCAGATACGCAGTATTTT
v_call: TRBV9; clone_size: NA; j_call: TRBJ2-7; d_call: TRBD2; cdr3_aa: CASSVGTSGYEQYF; cdr3_nt: TGTGCCAGCAGCGTAGGAACTAGCGGCTACGAGCAGTACTTC
v_call: TRBV5-1; clone_size: NA; j_call: TRBJ2-5; d_call: TRBD2; cdr3_aa: CASSWGLAEQETQYF; cdr3_nt: TGCGCCAGCAGCTGGGGACTAGCGGAACAAGAGACCCAGTACTTC
v_call: TRBV7-9; clone_size: few; j_call: TRBJ2-7; d_call: TRBD1; cdr3_aa: CASSSPQGTGSYEQYF; cdr3_nt: TGTGCCAGCAGCTCGCCCCAGGGGACAGGCTCCTACGAGCAGTACTTC
v_call: TRBV7-6; clone_size: many; j_call: TRBJ1-1; d_call: TRBD1; cdr3_aa: CASSLGDSPEAFF; cdr3_nt: TGTGCCAGCAGCTTAGGGGACAGCCCTGAAGCTTTCTTT
v_call: TRBV7-9; clone_size: NA; j_call: TRBJ1-2; d_call: NA; cdr3_aa: CASSFGALVNYGYTF; cdr3_nt: TGTGCCAGCAGCTTTGGAGCGCTAGTTAACTATGGCTACACCTTC
v_call: TRBV7-9; clone_size: NA; j_call: TRBJ2-7; d_call: NA; cdr3_aa: CASLGGSSYEQYF; cdr3_nt: TGTGCCAGCTTAGGAGGGAGCTCCTACGAGCAGTACTTC
v_call: TRBV7-9; clone_size: few; j_call: TRBJ2-1; d_call: NA; cdr3_aa: CASSLARQGNEQFF; cdr3_nt: TGTGCCAGCAGCTTAGCGAGGCAGGGAAATGAGCAGTTCTTC
v_call: TRBV27; clone_size: NA; j_call: TRBJ2-7; d_call: NA; cdr3_aa: CASSPNLDWSPPYEQYF; cdr3_nt: TGTGCCAGCAGTCCAAACCTGGACTGGTCCCCCCCCTACGAGCAGTACTTC
v_call: TRBV5-1; clone_size: NA; j_call: TRBJ2-7; d_call: TRBD1; cdr3_aa: CASSRRTGGSYEQYF; cdr3_nt: TGCGCCAGCAGCCGGAGGACAGGGGGCAGCTACGAGCAGTACTTC
v_call: TRBV29-1; clone_size: NA; j_call: TRBJ2-1; d_call: TRBD1; cdr3_aa: CSVENRGVRYEQFF; cdr3_nt: TGCAGCGTTGAGAACAGGGGGGTTCGGTATGAGCAGTTCTTC
v_call: TRBV7-9; clone_size: NA; j_call: TRBJ2-5; d_call: NA; cdr3_aa: CASSLARGTRIQETQYF; cdr3_nt: TGTGCCAGCAGCTTAGCGAGGGGGACGCGGATCCAAGAGACCCAGTACTTC
v_call: TRBV30; clone_size: NA; j_call: TRBJ1-3; d_call: NA; cdr3_aa: CAWSPDYRATGNTIYF; cdr3_nt: TGTGCCTGGAGCCCCGACTATAGAGCTACTGGAAACACCATATATTTT
v_call: TRBV6-1; clone_size: NA; j_call: TRBJ2-7; d_call: NA; cdr3_aa: CASSRVGSYEQYF; cdr3_nt: TGTGCCAGCAGCAGGGTAGGGTCCTACGAGCAGTACTTC
v_call: TRBV4-1; clone_size: NA; j_call: TRBJ1-2; d_call: TRBD1; cdr3_aa: CASSDGQGGYGYTF; cdr3_nt: TGCGCCAGCAGCGATGGACAGGGAGGCTATGGCTACACCTTC